This T cell receptor (beta chain) was identified in a study of vaccination effects on CD4 cells after COVID-19 (dated by TCRdb to between 2021 and 2024). About the investigation overall: Each participant received two doses of an mRNA SARS-CoV-2 vaccine, either BNT162b2 or mRNA-1273. In both COVID-19 convalescent patients and infection-naive vaccine recipients, the study compared SARS-CoV-2 spike-specific CD4+ TCR repertoires from before mRNA vaccination with those from after it. A total of 10 COVID-19 convalescent patients and a handful of SARS-CoV-2-naive healthy vaccine recipients were included in the full study. Cultures from other donors in the study were sequenced with the Oncomine TCR Beta short-read assay on an Illumina iSeq 100.

General conclusions and limits of the study: The study was limited by a small number of convalescent patients, and early post-infection timepoints were lacking. In healthy vaccine recipients, vaccine-induced clones were almost all SARS-CoV-2 mono-reactive, with only 1 of 255 cross-reactive with common cold coronaviruses. Clones induced by infection and clones induced by vaccination both contracted markedly at late timepoints after vaccination, which fits with T cell responses waning over time.

The method was the immunoSEQ multiplex PCR assay. DNA from the cultured and isolated CD4+ T cells underwent TCR beta CDR3 sequencing. The paper's data handling went like this. The analysis removed non-productive TCR sequences, trimmed reads to the CDR3 region, and retained only CDR3s that were 7 or more amino acids long. Antigen-specific clonotypes were identified using the MANAFEST web app by comparison of expansion in peptide wells against reference cultures. For clones to be considered positive, expansion at FDR<0.05 versus reference and all other wells, an odds ratio above 5, and a frequency above 0.1% in two replicate wells were required. Cross-reactive clonotypes were defined as significantly expanded in SARS-CoV-2 spike wells and in at least one common cold coronavirus spike condition. Using the stringdist R package, CDR3 similarity was measured by Levenshtein distance, and unrooted trees were constructed with ape in R 3.6.1. As stored in TCRdb, this immuneACCESS dataset retains in-frame rearrangements with V and J assigned. A fraction of the clones does not appear; measured against another copy, unresolved V genes explain less than half of the discrepancy, and the remainder lacks a known reason. The V and J calls and clone size are taken from that table; D and trimming were inferred from the DNA. In this sample the table shows roughly 20,000 clones, about 71% of which occur a single time. The top ten hold 15% to 20% of the sample.

In the ViraFEST assay, PBMC were stimulated with viral peptide pools, and antigen-specific CD4+ T cell clonotypes were then identified by expansion using TCR sequencing. After less than eleven days of culture, CD4+ T cells were isolated with the EasySep CD4+ T cell isolation kit. The absence of prior SARS-CoV-2 infection in healthy vaccine recipients was confirmed by negative nucleocapsid antibodies before and after vaccination. Each well held two million PBMC cultured in IMDM containing about 5.5% human AB serum, roughly 10 IU/ml IL-2 and gentamicin, along with around 11 ug/ml peptides. Half of the culture medium was replaced with fresh IL-2-containing medium on days 3 and 7. Each peptide stimulation condition was cultured in triplicate wells unless otherwise noted. PBMC were separated from whole blood using Ficoll-Paque Plus gradient centrifugation and were then either cryopreserved at -140C or used fresh. The overlapping peptide pools covered the spike proteins of SARS-CoV-2 as well as those of the common cold coronaviruses HCoV-NL63, HCoV-OC43 and HCoV-229E. The QIAamp micro DNA kit was used to extract genomic DNA from the cultured CD4+ T cells.

In the case of this clone: Its antigen is currently not known. No quality values exist for individual bases; no much larger clone is one base distant.

The material sequenced was CD4+ T cells from PBMCs cultured with HCoV-229E spike peptides, taken before COVID-19 vaccination. In the paper's terms, the cell subset or site label means: HCoV-229E spike overlapping peptide pool stimulation. The TCR was taken from a human donor who received a COVID-19 vaccine.

The CDR3: CASSSGTSGSYEQYF. The DNA sequence follows: TGTGCCAGCAGCTCCGGGACTAGCGGGAGCTACGAGCAGTACTTC. The V and J genes are TRBV11-3 and TRBJ2-7; 14 bases in the middle match TRBD2. CDR1 SGHNT and CDR2 YENEEA are derived from the germline V gene. From V the trimming removes 4 bases and from J it removes 3 bases, while the gene matches leave 2 bases of the junction unaccounted for. The CDR3 covers 15 residues, taking in both the cysteine and the phenylalanine. This entry keeps only the CDR3 DNA: 45 bases, framed from base 1. The CDR3 plus the reference TRBV11-3 and TRBJ2-7 genes for the other parts give the full variable domain: EAGVVQSPRYKIIEKKQPVAFWCNPISGHNTLYWYLQNLGQGPELLIRYENEEAVDDSQLPKDRFSAERLKGVDSTLKIQPAELGDSAVYLCASSSGTSGSYEQYFGPGTRLTVT.